This TCR beta chain was found in a study of shared clonotypes between healthy human individuals. Libraries were prepared by immunoSEQ multiplex PCR; TCRdb keeps only in-frame clonotypes and omits some of them. The table has some 2 million clones, approximately 95% seen once. It was into CD45RA+ naive and CD45RA-negative memory subsets that the CD4+ cells were split. About this clone: What it binds is unknown.

The germline V gene encodes CDR1 KGHSH and CDR2 LQKENI. The V end lost 6 bases, the J end lost 5 bases, and 13 bases lay between the germline ends. This CDR3 comprises 13 residues. Regarding the study as a whole: The sampled material consisted only of blood, and tissue repertoires are likely to differ. Researchers found naive subsets generally carried larger estimated richness than memory subsets.

The chain uses TRBV18 and TRBJ2-5, with D hard to call. The sequenced sample was naive CD4+ T cells sorted from blood. Subset: CD45RA+ positively selected. This TCR derives from a man younger than 30 in good health. This CDR3 reads CASSLTSIETQYF. CDR3 DNA sequence: TGTGCCAGCTCCCTTACGAGCATTGAGACCCAGTACTTC.